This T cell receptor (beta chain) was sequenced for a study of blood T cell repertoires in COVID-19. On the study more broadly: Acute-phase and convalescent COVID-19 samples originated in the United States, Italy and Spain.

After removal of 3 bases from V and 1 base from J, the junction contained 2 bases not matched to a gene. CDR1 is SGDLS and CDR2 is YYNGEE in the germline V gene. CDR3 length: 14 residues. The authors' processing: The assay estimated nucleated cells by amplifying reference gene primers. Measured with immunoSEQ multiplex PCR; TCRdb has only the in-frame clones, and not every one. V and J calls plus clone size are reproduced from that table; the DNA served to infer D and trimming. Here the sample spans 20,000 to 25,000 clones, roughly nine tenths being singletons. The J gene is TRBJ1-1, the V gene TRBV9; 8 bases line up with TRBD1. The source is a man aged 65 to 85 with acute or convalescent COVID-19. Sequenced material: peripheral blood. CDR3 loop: CASSGGTGNTEAFF. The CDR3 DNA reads TGTGCCAGCAGCGGTGGGACAGGGAACACTGAAGCTTTCTTT.